This T cell receptor beta chain was observed in a study of T-cell reconstitution after alpha-beta-depleted transplantation in children. Trimming removed 5 bases from V and 3 bases from J; junction bases left unmatched: 5. This CDR3 is built from 14 residues. CDR1 is ENHRY and CDR2 is SYGVKD in the germline V gene. This clonotype was seen more than once but under ten times. This sample's TCRbeta library carried unique molecular identifier barcodes. TCRdb redid the calling of the PCR reads with MiXCR, one entry per CDR3 protein. The sample holds some 550,000 distinct CDR3 sequences, around 16% seen once.

The sequencing here drew on PBMCs from the stem cell graft donor, taken from the stem cell graft. The origin of this receptor is a human donor who donated a stem cell graft to a child with acute lymphoblastic leukemia. V and J are TRBV10-3 and TRBJ1-1; 8 nucleotides match TRBD1. The DNA of the CDR3 is TGTGCCATCAGTTACAGGGGGGGTGACACTGAAGCTTTCTTT. Translation: CAISYRGGDTEAFF.